The next 23 T cell receptor beta chains were all read from a single sample in a study of radiotherapy plus CTLA-4 blockade in lung cancer. Clones were sequenced by immunoSEQ multiplex PCR, and TCRdb holds only the in-frame ones, with some missing. The data contain some 90,000 clones, roughly 80% of them seen just once; the ten biggest clones take up 0.82%. Sample: peripheral blood, taken from a patient treated with radiotherapy plus ipilimumab. These receptors came from a human donor with non-small cell lung cancer who had stable disease on radiotherapy plus ipilimumab.

The V and J genes are TRBV11-2 and TRBJ1-3, with D possibly being TRBD1 (5 bases). V dropped 4 bases and J dropped 0 bases, with 16 bases sitting between them. Per the germline V gene, CDR1 is SGHAT and CDR2 is FQNNGV. CDR3 length equals 17 residues. CDR3 amino acids: CASSSVRGPRSGNTIYF. In DNA form, the CDR3 reads TGTGCCAGCAGCTCCGTTCGGGGACCGCGCTCTGGAAACACCATATATTTT. The variable domain in full, with the rest retrieved from reference TRBV11-2 and TRBJ1-3, is EAGVAQSPRYKIIEKRQSVAFWCNPISGHATLYWYQQILGQGPKLLIQFQNNGVVDDSQLPKDRFSAERLKGVDSTLKIQPAKLEDSAVYLCASSSVRGPRSGNTIYFGEGSWLTVV.

The gene calls are TRBV9 and TRBJ1-2, with a tentative D call TRBD1 (5 bases). The CDR3 loop spans 13 amino acids. Germline V gene sequence: CDR1 SGDLS, CDR2 YYNGEE. Trimming took off 2 bases at V and 1 base at J, with 6 bases between the two ends. The CDR3: CASSVRVNYGYTF. Here the CDR3 DNA reads TGTGCCAGCAGCGTCAGGGTTAACTATGGCTACACCTTC.

The chain is built from TRBV7-9 and TRBJ2-7, with D perhaps TRBD2 (6 bases). The germline gives CDR1 SEHNR, CDR2 FQNEAQ (reference sequence). Deletions cut 5 bases from V and 6 bases from J, with 11 bases between. There are 12 residues in the CDR3. The CDR3 region is CASSPGTAEQYF. In DNA, the CDR3 is TGTGCCAGCAGCCCTGGGACTGCCGAGCAGTACTTC.

The sample holds one count of this clone. The V call is TRBV2, the J call TRBJ2-4; tentative D call: TRBD2 (6 bases). The CDR3 loop spans 15 amino acids. Germline V CDR1 and CDR2: SNHLY, FYNNEI. Trimming cost V 2 bases and J 4 bases, with 12 bases left between them. The CDR3: CASSEWRGGKNIQYF. Written as DNA, the CDR3 is TGTGCCAGCAGTGAATGGCGTGGGGGGAAAAACATTCAGTACTTC.

The V call is TRBV5-4, the J call TRBJ2-3; D remains unclear. Per germline, CDR1 SGHNT and CDR2 YYREEE (reference sequence). V was shortened by 0 bases and J by 0 bases, with 5 bases between the two germline ends. This CDR3 region has 14 residues. The CDR3 protein is CASSLVGSTDTQYF. The CDR3 nucleotides are TGTGCCAGCAGCTTGGTAGGGAGCACAGATACGCAGTATTTT.

The chain recombines TRBV2 with TRBJ2-3, with 9 bases lining up with TRBD1. The CDR3 extends over 13 amino acids. Germline CDR1 SNHLY, CDR2 FYNNEI. The junction had 6 bases not matched to a gene; V was cut back by 6 bases and J by 8 bases. DNA of the CDR3: TGTGCCAGCAGCTACAGGGGGCAGGCTACGCAGTATTTT. Translated: CASSYRGQATQYF.

There are many counts of this clone. V gene TRBV5-1 combines with J gene TRBJ1-1, with TRBD1 as a possible D gene (6 bases). The CDR3 covers 15 residues. Germline V gene data show CDR1 as SGHRS and CDR2 as YFSETQ. Trimming took 4 bases from V and 1 from J, leaving 14 bases between them. In nucleotides, the CDR3 is TGCGCCAGCAGCCGGGACACGACGGGGAACACTGAAGCTTTCTTT. It is translated as CASSRDTTGNTEAFF.

This clone was recorded a few times. The chain couples TRBV5-1 to TRBJ2-3; the D is unclear. The CDR3 has 13 amino acids. V lost 6 bases and J 6 bases, leaving 14 bases between the germline ends. Germline V gene sequence: CDR1 SGHRS, CDR2 YFSETQ. The CDR3 DNA is TGCGCCAGCACCCTAAACCAGGCGGATACGCAGTATTTT. The encoded protein is CASTLNQADTQYF. Full variable domain (rest looked up from reference TRBV5-1 and TRBJ2-3): KAGVTQTPRYLIKTRGQQVTLSCSPISGHRSVSWYQQTPGQGLQFLFEYFSETQRNKGNFPGRFSGRQFSNSRSEMNVSTLELGDSALYLCASTLNQADTQYFGPGTRLTVL.

V is TRBV6-5 and J is TRBJ1-1; TRBD1 agrees at 12 bases. This CDR3 has 13 amino acids. Unmatched junction bases numbered 2, after V lost 6 bases and J lost 6 bases. Germline V lookup: CDR1 MNHEY, CDR2 SVGAGI. CDR3 sequence: CASRGQGASEAFF. CDR3 DNA: TGTGCCAGCAGGGGACAGGGGGCTTCTGAAGCTTTCTTT.

The chain joins TRBV7-8 to TRBJ2-7, with TRBD1 matching over 9 bases. V was clipped by 10 bases and J by 3 bases; unmatched bases: 7. The CDR3 is made up of 13 amino acids. From germline, CDR1 is SGHVS and CDR2 FQNEAQ. CDR3 loop: CATSPDRGYEQYF. Here the CDR3 DNA reads TGTGCCACCTCTCCGGACAGGGGCTACGAGCAGTACTTC.

This chain joins TRBV19 and TRBJ2-4; D tentatively fits TRBD1 or TRBD2 (6 bases each). Between the trimmed V and J ends, which lost 3 bases and 1 base, there was a span of 13 bases. The CDR3 contains 16 residues. In germline, CDR1 is LNHDA, CDR2 SQIVND (reference sequence). Here the CDR3 DNA reads TGTGCCAGTAGTATCGGAGGGGGGCGGGCCAAAAACATTCAGTACTTC. It yields the protein CASSIGGGRAKNIQYF.

The rearrangement links TRBV5-6 to TRBJ2-7; D perhaps matches TRBD1 (5 bases). The V gene lost 4 bases and the J gene lost 2 bases, with 13 bases spanning the gap. The CDR3 extends over 14 amino acids. Germline V CDR1 and CDR2: SGHDT, YYEEEE. As DNA, the CDR3 is TGTGCCAGCAGCCTGCTGACGGACACCTACGAGCAGTACTTC. Translation: CASSLLTDTYEQYF. Variable domain in full (rest from reference TRBV5-6 and TRBJ2-7): DAGVTQSPTHLIKTRGQQVTLRCSPKSGHDTVSWYQQALGQGPQFIFQYYEEEERQRGNFPDRFSGHQFPNYSSELNVNALLLGDSALYLCASSLLTDTYEQYFGPGTRLTVT.

The chain carries TRBV10-2 and TRBJ1-4; 7 nucleotides line up with TRBD1. The CDR3 length is 16 residues. V gave up 2 bases and J gave up 6 bases; unmatched junction bases: 9. The V gene's germline CDR1 is WSHSY and CDR2 SAAADI. CDR3: CASSEPGWQGDEKLFF. Here the CDR3 DNA reads TGCGCCAGCAGTGAGCCGGGATGGCAGGGGGATGAAAAACTGTTTTTT.

This clone has just a few counts. The chain carries TRBV6-1 and TRBJ1-1; D gene unclear. The CDR3 is 12 residues long. V was pared by 11 bases and J by 1 base, with 11 bases between. Germline lookup yields CDR1 MNHNS and CDR2 SASEGT. CDR3 in DNA: TGTGCCGGTAGACACCCGAACACTGAAGCTTTCTTT. Its protein is CAGRHPNTEAFF.

This clone showed up just once. The CDR3 DNA sequence: TGTGCCAGCAGTAAACTAGCGGGGGACATCGGGGAGCTGTTTTTT. As protein: CASSKLAGDIGELFF. The chain recombines TRBV6-4 with TRBJ2-2; TRBD2 aligns across 11 bases. V dropped 5 bases and J dropped 7; count of bases not matched to a gene: 6. Germline values: CDR1 MRHNA, CDR2 SNTAGT. This CDR3 spans 15 amino acids.

This chain joins TRBV9 and TRBJ2-5; 8 bases are shared with TRBD2. This CDR3 comprises 16 residues. CDR1 and CDR2 (germline): SGDLS, YYNGEE. Trimming took 1 base from V and 4 from J; bases not matched to a gene: 9. Here the CDR3 reads CASSVYKGGRRETQYF. CDR3 nucleotide sequence: TGTGCCAGCAGCGTATATAAAGGCGGGAGGCGAGAGACCCAGTACTTC.

This chain connects TRBV19 to TRBJ2-7, with TRBD1 matching over 8 bases. CDR1 is LNHDA and CDR2 is SQIVND in the germline V gene (reference sequence). V trimming: 4 bases; J trimming: 2 bases; junction bases outside the gene matches: 7. The CDR3 is 15 residues long. CDR3 protein: CASSTPGQATYEQYF. The DNA for the CDR3 is TGTGCCAGTAGTACACCGGGACAGGCGACCTACGAGCAGTACTTC.

This chain links TRBV30 with TRBJ2-3; 8 nucleotides line up with TRBD1. J lost 5 bases, V lost 8 bases, and 6 bases had no gene match. CDR1 and CDR2 (germline): GTSNPN, SVGIG (reference sequence). The CDR3 is 12 amino acids. The CDR3 protein is CARDRRGDTQYF. For the CDR3, the DNA is TGTGCCCGGGACAGGAGGGGAGATACGCAGTATTTT. Looking up the rest from reference TRBV30 and TRBJ2-3 gives the full variable domain: SQTIHQWPATLVQPVGSPLSLECTVEGTSNPNLYWYRQAAGRGLQLLFYSVGIGQISSEVPQNLSASRPQDRQFILSSKKLLLSDSGFYLCARDRRGDTQYFGPGTRLTVL.

This clone showed up just a few times. The V gene is TRBV29-1, the J gene TRBJ1-1; 10 bases match TRBD1. The V gene's germline CDR1 is SQVTM and CDR2 ANQGSEA. The CDR3 loop spans 15 amino acids. V lost 5 bases to trimming and J lost 4 bases; unmatched junction nucleotides: 10. As DNA, the CDR3 is TGCAGCGTTTACGACAGGGGGCTGTTTGGCACTGAAGCTTTCTTT. It codes for CSVYDRGLFGTEAFF.

This chain links TRBV5-1 with TRBJ1-1, with D uncertain. V was trimmed by 7 bases and J by 1 base, leaving 17 bases between them. The germline V gene encodes CDR1 SGHRS and CDR2 YFSETQ. The CDR3 length is 15 residues. CDR3 sequence: CASAPFGRENTEAFF. The CDR3 coding sequence is TGCGCCAGCGCACCCTTTGGCCGAGAGAACACTGAAGCTTTCTTT.

This clone rates as medium-sized (0.01 to 0.1%). The chain carries TRBV5-1 and TRBJ2-2, with a possible D match to TRBD2 (5 bases). Germline V lookup: CDR1 SGHRS, CDR2 YFSETQ. The germline V and J ends were trimmed by 0 bases and 4 bases, with 10 bases remaining between them. The CDR3 contains 15 residues. The CDR3 DNA follows: TGCGCCAGCAGCTTGGACACCCGGGGCACCGGGGAGCTGTTTTTT. This encodes CASSLDTRGTGELFF.

This clone was observed a single time. The chain uses TRBV28 and TRBJ2-7; possible D gene TRBD2, 5 bases. Germline CDR1 and CDR2: MDHEN and SYDVKM. Deletions cut 3 bases from V and 1 base from J, with 10 bases between. The length of the CDR3 is 14 residues. The DNA of the CDR3 is TGTGCCAGCAGTTTCGTCGGGGTATCCTACGAGCAGTACTTC. Protein: CASSFVGVSYEQYF.

The genes are TRBV5-1 and TRBJ1-2; 10 positions agree with TRBD1. The CDR3 is made up of 14 amino acids. Trimming cost V 2 bases and J 6 bases; bases outside gene matches: 4. CDR1 is SGHRS, CDR2 YFSETQ, per germline. The CDR3 DNA reads as TGCGCCAGCAGCTTTCAGACAGGGGGCGATGGCTACACCTTC. Encoded protein: CASSFQTGGDGYTF.